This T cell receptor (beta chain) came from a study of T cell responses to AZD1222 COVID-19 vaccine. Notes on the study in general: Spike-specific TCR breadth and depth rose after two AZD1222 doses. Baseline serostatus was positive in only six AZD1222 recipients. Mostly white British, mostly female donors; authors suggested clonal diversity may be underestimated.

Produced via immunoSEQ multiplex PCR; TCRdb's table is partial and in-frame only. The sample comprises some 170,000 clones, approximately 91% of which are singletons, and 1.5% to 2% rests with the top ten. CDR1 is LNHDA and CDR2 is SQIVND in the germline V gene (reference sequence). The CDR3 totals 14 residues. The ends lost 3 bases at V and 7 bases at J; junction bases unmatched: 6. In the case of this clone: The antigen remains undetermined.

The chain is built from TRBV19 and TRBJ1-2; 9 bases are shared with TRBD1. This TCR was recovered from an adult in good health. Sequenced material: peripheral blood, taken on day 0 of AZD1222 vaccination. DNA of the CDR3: TGTGCCAGTAGTATCGGGACAGGGATAGGTGGCTACACCTTC. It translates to CASSIGTGIGGYTF.